The rows below give T cell receptor beta chains drawn from one sample of a study of CD8+ T cells in alopecia areata. Using immunoSEQ multiplex PCR, the repertoire was profiled, and TCRdb retains in-frame clones only, with some absent. Seen here are around 140,000 clones, about half observed once, and the top ten hold approximately 0.99%. The sequencing here drew on CD4+ T cells sorted from blood, taken at week 0. The receptors shown here come from a human donor with alopecia areata. CDR3s include the opening cysteine and the closing phenylalanine or tryptophan. A D gene is named only where the DNA matches it firmly. Size values are once, few and many counts, or a class for expanded clones, and some rows have none.

>TRBV29-1|TRBD2|once|TRBJ2-3
CSVGETSGFTDTQYF
TGCAGCGTTGGGGAGACTAGCGGTTTCACAGATACGCAGTATTTT
>TRBV7-2|TRBD2|once|TRBJ2-7
CASSLATSGRWEQYF
TGTGCCAGCAGCTTAGCGACTAGCGGGAGGTGGGAGCAGTACTTC
>TRBV15|NA|NA|TRBJ1-1
CATSRDRPPEAFF
TGTGCCACCAGCAGAGATCGGCCCCCTGAAGCTTTCTTT
>TRBV27|NA|many|TRBJ1-1
CASRPGRLLNTEAFF
TGTGCCAGCAGACCAGGGAGGCTTTTGAACACTGAAGCTTTCTTT
>TRBV14|NA|NA|TRBJ2-3
CASSPYPNRADTQYF
TGTGCCAGCAGCCCGTACCCCAATCGGGCAGATACGCAGTATTTT
>TRBV7-2|TRBD2|few|TRBJ2-7
CASSLTPGLAGSLSEQYF
TGTGCCAGCAGCTTAACCCCGGGACTAGCGGGATCTCTCTCCGAGCAGTACTTC
>TRBV7-2|TRBD2|few|TRBJ2-4
CASSLEVLGTILYF
TGTGCCAGCAGCTTAGAGGTCCTAGGGACTATTCTTTACTTC
>TRBV30|NA|NA|TRBJ2-4
CAWLSVGGEAKNIQYF
TGTGCCTGGCTGTCAGTCGGGGGCGAGGCCAAAAACATTCAGTACTTC
>TRBV6-6|TRBD1|NA|TRBJ2-7
CASSYGDSVSYEQYF
TGTGCCAGCAGTTACGGGGACAGCGTCTCCTACGAGCAGTACTTC
>TRBV6-5|NA|NA|TRBJ2-2
CASTRENRVTGELFF
TGTGCCAGCACAAGGGAGAACCGGGTCACCGGGGAGCTGTTTTTT
>TRBV29-1|NA|NA|TRBJ2-1
CSVEEGGSYNEQFF
TGCAGCGTTGAGGAGGGCGGCTCCTACAATGAGCAGTTCTTC
>TRBV6-1|NA|NA|TRBJ1-5
CASGEGNQPQHF
TGTGCCAGCGGAGAGGGGAATCAGCCCCAGCATTTT
>TRBV30|NA|NA|TRBJ1-1
CAWTSLGQANTEAFF
TGTGCCTGGACAAGCTTGGGACAAGCGAACACTGAAGCTTTCTTT
>TRBV7-2|TRBD2|NA|TRBJ2-3
CASSPTSGTDTQYF
TGTGCCAGCAGCCCGACTAGCGGCACAGATACGCAGTATTTT
>TRBV6-5|TRBD2|NA|TRBJ2-1
CASTLAGAQFF
TGTGCCAGCACCCTAGCGGGGGCGCAGTTCTTC
>TRBV23-1|NA|NA|TRBJ1-5
CASSHPWPQHF
TGCGCCAGCAGTCACCCATGGCCCCAGCATTTT
>TRBV7-7|TRBD1|once|TRBJ2-7
CASSRDRAYEQYF
TGTGCTAGCAGCCGGGACAGGGCCTACGAGCAGTACTTC
>TRBV19|TRBD2|NA|TRBJ2-3
CASSAPGGTQYF
TGTGCCAGTAGTGCGCCGGGGGGTACGCAGTATTTT
>TRBV30|NA|NA|TRBJ1-5
CAWSVRSAYSNQPQHF
TGTGCCTGGAGTGTAAGGTCCGCTTATAGCAATCAGCCCCAGCATTTT
>TRBV15|NA|NA|TRBJ2-5
CATSRDLERWERRRETQYF
TGTGCCACCAGCAGAGATTTAGAACGGTGGGAGCGCAGGCGGGAGACCCAGTACTTC
>TRBV10-2|NA|NA|TRBJ2-1
CASSEWGGTRNEQFF
TGCGCCAGCAGTGAGTGGGGTGGGACTCGCAATGAGCAGTTCTTC
>TRBV10-3|TRBD2|NA|TRBJ2-1
CAISELQREEFF
TGTGCCATCAGTGAGCTCCAGCGGGAGGAGTTCTTC
>TRBV27|NA|NA|TRBJ2-2
CASSLGGRSSAGELFF
TGTGCCAGCAGTTTAGGGGGGCGTAGTTCCGCCGGGGAGCTGTTTTTT
>TRBV7-9|NA|NA|TRBJ1-5
CASSRDGGSNQPQHF
TGTGCCAGCAGCCGCGACGGGGGTAGTAATCAGCCCCAGCATTTT
>TRBV4-1|NA|NA|TRBJ2-6
CASSQALSPGANVLTF
TGCGCCAGCAGCCAAGCTCTCTCCCCTGGGGCCAACGTCCTGACTTTC
>TRBV7-2|NA|many|TRBJ2-7
CASSLSQTGYYEQYF
TGTGCCAGCAGCTTAAGTCAGACAGGTTACTACGAGCAGTACTTC
>TRBV5-1|NA|few|TRBJ1-1
CASSGAGPANTEAFF
TGCGCCAGCAGCGGGGCGGGACCGGCGAACACTGAAGCTTTCTTT
>TRBV29-1|NA|NA|TRBJ2-7
CSVEDPPDRAVERGTYEQYF
TGCAGCGTTGAAGATCCCCCCGACAGGGCGGTTGAGCGGGGTACCTACGAGCAGTACTTC
>TRBV29-1|NA|NA|TRBJ2-4
CSVRTGGGAIQYF
TGCAGCGTTCGAACAGGTGGGGGCGCCATTCAGTACTTC
>TRBV18|NA|many|TRBJ1-3
CASSSNPGVGGNTIYF
TGTGCCAGCTCGTCAAACCCAGGGGTCGGAGGAAACACCATATATTTT
>TRBV5-4|NA|NA|TRBJ2-3
CASSLAGGGTDTQYF
TGTGCCAGCAGCTTGGCCGGAGGGGGCACAGATACGCAGTATTTT
>TRBV15|NA|NA|TRBJ2-5
CATSVPGWSQYF
TGTGCCACCAGCGTCCCCGGGTGGTCCCAGTACTTC
>TRBV19|NA|NA|TRBJ1-5
CASSTGRNQPQHF
TGTGCCAGTAGTACGGGTCGGAATCAGCCCCAGCATTTT
>TRBV29-1|NA|NA|TRBJ2-5
CSVDRIARGGETQYF
TGCAGCGTTGATCGCATAGCGAGAGGAGGGGAGACCCAGTACTTC
>TRBV6-6|NA|few|TRBJ1-4
CASRLGEKLFF
TGTGCCAGCAGGCTGGGAGAAAAACTGTTTTTT
>TRBV29-1|TRBD1|NA|TRBJ2-7
CSVDPGQGRYEQYF
TGCAGCGTTGATCCGGGACAGGGGCGATACGAGCAGTACTTC
>TRBV29-1|NA|NA|TRBJ1-2
CSGWDGLDYGYTF
TGCAGCGGATGGGACGGACTTGACTATGGCTACACCTTC